This T cell receptor beta chain was identified in a study of blood T cell repertoires in COVID-19. This CDR3 is 16 amino acids long. Germline V gives CDR1 MRHNA, CDR2 SNTAGT. Between the trimmed V and J ends, which lost 7 bases and 4 bases, there was a span of 23 bases. The protocol was immunoSEQ multiplex PCR, while the TCRdb copy is restricted to in-frame clones and leaves out a portion. The repertoire holds about 130,000 clones, with about 93% as singletons. Sequenced input: peripheral blood. This TCR was recovered from a man over 45 with COVID-19, enrolled during active disease. The V and J genes are TRBV6-4 and TRBJ2-7; maybe TRBD2 (6 bases). The CDR3 spells CASILTPGLGAYEQYV. The CDR3 bases are TGTGCCAGCATCCTAACTCCGGGACTGGGAGCTTACGAGCAGTACGTC.